This record concerns one T cell receptor (beta chain) sequence. What it recognizes is unknown. The entry originates in a study of identifying expanded T cells in peripheral blood. This table comes from immunoSEQ multiplex PCR, and its TCRdb copy is limited to in-frame clones, with some not included. In the table there are about 89,000 clones, approximately 84% of which are singletons. No infections or other immune events were documented during collection. Study-wide findings and caveats: Roughly 2-week clone count variance significantly increased as total template count grew. Technical replicates showed about 1.1 changed clones; approximately 2 weeks around 15; four weeks 19.

The CDR3 runs 12 residues. Trimming cost V 9 bases and J 2 bases, with 10 bases left between them. Germline lookup yields CDR1 MNHNS and CDR2 SASEGT. This sequence was found in a person between 18 and 75 years old in good health. Sequenced sample: blood. The J gene is TRBJ1-2, the V gene TRBV6-1, with D unresolved. The CDR3 protein is CASRGTNYGYTF. As DNA, the CDR3 is TGTGCCAGTCGGGGAACGAACTATGGCTACACCTTC.